The 30 T cell receptor beta chains in this list originate from one sample, sequenced in a study of CD8+ T cells in alopecia areata. In each case, RNA was isolated and then reverse transcribed into cDNA as the sequencing template. Using immunoSEQ multiplex PCR, the repertoire was profiled, and TCRdb retains in-frame clones only, with some absent. The sample shows around 160,000 clones, around 47% of them seen only once. The sample was CD4+ T cells sorted from blood. The receptor set was obtained from a human donor with alopecia areata.

This clone was found a few times. CDR3 sequence reads: CASSLSSGRAKNIQYF. The CDR3 DNA follows: TGTGCCAGCAGTTTATCTAGCGGGAGGGCCAAAAACATTCAGTACTTC. The chain uses TRBV27 and TRBJ2-4; 10 nucleotides line up with TRBD2. Germline V gene data show CDR1 as MNHEY and CDR2 as SMNVEV (reference sequence). The CDR3 is 16 amino acids. V trimming: 0 bases; J trimming: 1 base; junction bases outside the gene matches: 0.

V usage is TRBV6-5 and J usage is TRBJ1-2; 9 bases match TRBD1. Losses at the gene ends were 2 bases for V and 4 bases for J; bases not matched to a gene: 8. The CDR3 totals 16 residues. Germline V lookup: CDR1 MNHEY, CDR2 SVGAGI. The CDR3 is CASSYGISTGGYGYTF. CDR3 nucleotide sequence: TGTGCCAGCAGTTACGGAATCTCGACAGGGGGCTATGGCTACACCTTC.

This clone was recorded once. V usage is TRBV29-1 and J usage is TRBJ2-1; TRBD1 matches at 9 bases. Looked up from germline, CDR1 is SQVTM and CDR2 is ANQGSEA. The V segment lost 1 base and the J segment 1 base; nucleotides outside the gene matches: 2. CDR3 length: 15 amino acids. CDR3 nucleotide sequence: TGCAGCGTTGAAGCTGGACAGGGGTCCTACAATGAGCAGTTCTTC. It yields the protein CSVEAGQGSYNEQFF.

The CDR3 DNA reads as TGTGCCACCGCCCCGACAGGTGGTAATCAGCCCCAGCATTTT. Translating gives CATAPTGGNQPQHF. V gene TRBV19 combines with J gene TRBJ1-5; D is possibly TRBD1 (6 bases). The germline V gene encodes CDR1 LNHDA and CDR2 SQIVND (reference sequence). V was trimmed by 10 bases and J by 4 bases, leaving 17 bases between them. The CDR3 loop spans 14 amino acids.

This rearrangement joins TRBV5-1 to TRBJ2-1; a possible D gene is TRBD2 (5 bases). This CDR3 is built from 14 residues. V lost 4 bases and J 0 bases, leaving 8 bases between the germline ends. The germline CDR1 and CDR2 sequences are SGHRS and YFSETQ. The CDR3 DNA reads as TGCGCCAGCAGCCCGGGATCCTCCTACAATGAGCAGTTCTTC. It specifies CASSPGSSYNEQFF.

The gene calls are TRBV15 and TRBJ2-5; no reliable D call. Germline V gene data show CDR1 as LNHNV and CDR2 as YYDKDF (reference sequence). The V and J ends lost 1 base and 5 bases respectively, with 11 bases between them. The CDR3 runs to 14 residues. The CDR3 coding sequence is TGTGCCACCAGCAGAGTCGCCGGCCGGGAGACCCAGTACTTC. It yields the protein CATSRVAGRETQYF.

V gene TRBV29-1 combines with J gene TRBJ2-1; D is possibly TRBD1 or TRBD2 (5 bases each). The CDR3 sequence is 16 residues long. Trimming removed 2 bases at V and 12 bases at J, with 26 bases between. Germline V lookup: CDR1 SQVTM, CDR2 ANQGSEA. The CDR3 DNA reads TGCAGCGTTGAATCCTGGACACCGATCGCCGGGGTCCCGCAGTTCTTC. Translating gives CSVESWTPIAGVPQFF.

This clone appeared a few times. The J gene is TRBJ1-2, the V gene TRBV5-1, with D unresolved. This CDR3 has 15 amino acids. V was clipped by 0 bases and J by 2 bases, with 11 bases between them. CDR1 is SGHRS, CDR2 YFSETQ, per germline. As DNA, the CDR3 is TGCGCCAGCAGCTTGGAGGTCTTTGGGAACTATGGCTACACCTTC. Protein product: CASSLEVFGNYGYTF.

The rearrangement uses TRBV29-1 and TRBJ1-1, with a weak D call TRBD1 (6 bases). V lost 2 bases, J lost 7 bases, and 14 bases lay in between. Germline V gene lookup returns CDR1 SQVTM and CDR2 ANQGSEA. CDR3 length equals 13 residues. The CDR3 reads CSVERGGGSEAFF. The CDR3 DNA reads as TGCAGCGTTGAAAGAGGGGGGGGAAGTGAAGCTTTCTTT. Looking up the rest from reference TRBV29-1 and TRBJ1-1 gives the full variable domain: SAVISQKPSRDICQRGTSLTIQCQVDSQVTMMFWYRQQPGQSLTLIATANQGSEATYESGFVIDKFPISRPNLTFSTLTVSNMSPEDSSIYLCSVERGGGSEAFFGQGTRLTVV.

The chain is built from TRBV29-1 and TRBJ2-5, with 10 bases aligning to TRBD1. The J call is uncertain, as TRBJ2-7 better fits the DNA end. CDR3 length: 15 amino acids. Germline V gene data show CDR1 as SQVTM and CDR2 as ANQGSEA. Here the CDR3 reads CSVESYRDRGNEQYF. The CDR3 bases are TGCAGCGTTGAAAGTTATCGGGACAGGGGCAACGAGCAGTACTTC.

The rearrangement links TRBV28 to TRBJ2-1, with 9 bases matching TRBD1. Germline CDR1 reads MDHEN; CDR2 reads SYDVKM. The CDR3 has 15 amino acids. Unmatched junction bases numbered 8, after V lost 5 bases and J lost 6 bases. The CDR3 is CASSTPGTGLNEQFF. CDR3 nucleotides: TGTGCCAGCAGTACCCCCGGGACAGGGCTCAATGAGCAGTTCTTC.

V gene TRBV7-9 combines with J gene TRBJ2-6; unclear D gene. The length of the CDR3 is 16 residues. Germline loops: CDR1 SEHNR, CDR2 FQNEAQ (reference sequence). V lost 4 bases to trimming and J lost 0 bases, with 10 bases between them. CDR3 residues: CASSSSSISGANVLTF. The CDR3 bases are TGTGCCAGCAGCTCGAGCTCAATCTCTGGGGCCAACGTCCTGACTTTC.

This clone has just a few counts. This rearrangement joins TRBV28 to TRBJ1-5; TRBD1 is a possible D gene (5 bases). Per germline, CDR1 MDHEN and CDR2 SYDVKM. Deletions cut 5 bases from V and 4 bases from J, with 9 bases between. The CDR3 spans 13 residues. The CDR3 nucleotides read TGTGCCAGCAGTCCTCAGGGTAATCAGCCCCAGCATTTT. This encodes CASSPQGNQPQHF.

The chain carries TRBV6-5 and TRBJ2-7, with D perhaps matching TRBD1 (6 bases). The CDR3 loop spans 13 amino acids. Trimming shortened V by 5 bases and J by 4 bases, and 12 bases separated the two germline ends. Germline CDR1 and CDR2: MNHEY and SVGAGI. CDR3 bases: TGTGCCAGCAGTCCCACCCAGGGGTACGAGCAGTACTTC. This gives the protein CASSPTQGYEQYF.

The genes are TRBV29-1 and TRBJ1-1, with D possibly matching TRBD1 (5 bases). Germline CDR1 SQVTM, CDR2 ANQGSEA. V was cut by 4 bases and J by 0 bases, with 15 bases left in between. This CDR3 region has 15 residues. CDR3 amino acids: CSVVPRVAVNTEAFF. The CDR3, as DNA: TGCAGCGTTGTACCCAGGGTGGCGGTGAACACTGAAGCTTTCTTT.

V gene TRBV7-6 combines with J gene TRBJ2-3; 14 positions agree with TRBD2. In germline, CDR1 is SGHVS, CDR2 FNYEAQ. V lost 5 bases and J lost 1; bases outside the gene matches: 11. There are 19 residues in the CDR3. The CDR3 region is CASSRPGTSGSSGTDTQYF. Written as DNA, the CDR3 is TGTGCCAGCAGCCGACCCGGGACTAGCGGGAGCTCTGGCACAGATACGCAGTATTTT. The entire variable domain, with the rest obtained from reference TRBV7-6 and TRBJ2-3, is as follows: GAGVSQSPRYKVTKRGQDVALRCDPISGHVSLYWYRQALGQGPEFLTYFNYEAQQDKSGLPNDRFSAERPEGSISTLTIQRTEQRDSAMYRCASSRPGTSGSSGTDTQYFGPGTRLTVL.

The rearrangement uses TRBV5-1 and TRBJ2-2; D is undetermined. CDR1 is SGHRS and CDR2 is YFSETQ in the germline V gene. CDR3 length: 14 residues. Trimming left V 1 base short and J 1 base short, with 5 bases between. As DNA, the CDR3 is TGCGCCAGCAGCTTGACAGAGAACACCGGGGAGCTGTTTTTT. Translating gives CASSLTENTGELFF.

The DNA of the CDR3 is TGTGCCAGCAGTCCGACGCTATTTAGCACAGATACGCAGTATTTT. It codes for CASSPTLFSTDTQYF. The chain is built from TRBV27 and TRBJ2-3; no clear D. Germline CDR1 and CDR2: MNHEY and SMNVEV (reference sequence). The V gene lost 5 bases and the J gene lost 0 bases, with 12 bases spanning the gap. This CDR3 is built from 15 residues.

The J gene is TRBJ1-5, the V gene TRBV5-4; D is perhaps TRBD1 (5 bases). The V end lost 0 bases, the J end lost 2 bases, and 6 bases lay between the germline ends. Per germline, CDR1 SGHNT and CDR2 YYREEE (reference sequence). The CDR3 is 14 amino acids. The CDR3 protein is CASSLAGGNQPQHF. CDR3 nucleotide sequence: TGTGCCAGCAGCTTGGCGGGGGGCAATCAGCCCCAGCATTTT. Full variable domain (rest looked up from reference TRBV5-4 and TRBJ1-5): ETGVTQSPTHLIKTRGQQVTLRCSSQSGHNTVSWYQQALGQGPQFIFQYYREEENGRGNFPPRFSGLQFPNYSSELNVNALELDDSALYLCASSLAGGNQPQHFGDGTRLSIL.

This clone was recorded once. The chain recombines TRBV5-1 with TRBJ2-3, with 10 bases that match TRBD2. Looked up from germline, CDR1 is SGHRS and CDR2 is YFSETQ. With V trimmed by 3 bases and J by 5 bases, 15 bases remained unmatched. This CDR3 comprises 18 residues. In DNA form, the CDR3 reads TGCGCCAGCAGCTCCGCCGGGCGAAGGCTAGCGGGAGTAGATACGCAGTATTTT. It encodes CASSSAGRRLAGVDTQYF.

The genes are TRBV5-1 and TRBJ2-3; 9 bases line up with TRBD2. Germline V lookup: CDR1 SGHRS, CDR2 YFSETQ. The trim removed 4 bases at V and 1 base at J, leaving 4 bases unmatched. The CDR3 covers 15 residues. CDR3 residues: CASSTTSGRTDTQYF. The CDR3 DNA follows: TGCGCCAGCAGCACAACTAGCGGGCGCACAGATACGCAGTATTTT.

The chain couples TRBV29-1 to TRBJ1-2, with no clear D. Germline values: CDR1 SQVTM, CDR2 ANQGSEA. V gave up 1 base and J gave up 5 bases, with 17 bases separating them. The CDR3 extends over 15 amino acids. The CDR3 coding sequence is TGCAGCGTTGAAGGTTTGGTAGAGGGCCTTTATGGCTACACCTTC. This gives the protein CSVEGLVEGLYGYTF.

This clone was counted a few times. The chain carries TRBV18 and TRBJ2-1; TRBD2 matches at 14 bases. Germline values: CDR1 KGHSH, CDR2 LQKENI. The V segment lost 5 bases and the J segment 8 bases; nucleotides outside the gene matches: 8. The CDR3 has 16 amino acids. The CDR3 nucleotides read TGTGCCAGCTCATTACCGGGGACTAGCGGGAGCGATGAGCAGTTCTTC. It encodes CASSLPGTSGSDEQFF.

The chain couples TRBV27 to TRBJ2-7; 7 bases agree with TRBD2. The CDR3 has 14 residues. Germline assignment: CDR1 MNHEY and CDR2 SMNVEV (reference sequence). After removal of 10 bases from V and 6 bases from J, the junction contained 15 bases not matched to a gene. CDR3: CATRGTNRRGEQYF. Written as DNA, the CDR3 is TGTGCCACCAGAGGGACTAATCGTCGAGGCGAGCAGTACTTC.

The J gene is TRBJ2-7, the V gene TRBV28; TRBD2 agrees at 9 bases. The CDR3 has 14 residues. V trimming: 1 base; J trimming: 6 bases; junction bases outside the gene matches: 4. In germline, CDR1 is MDHEN, CDR2 SYDVKM. The CDR3: CASSLLAGVSEQYF. CDR3 in DNA: TGTGCCAGCAGTTTATTAGCGGGAGTTAGCGAGCAGTACTTC.

The V and J genes are TRBV29-1 and TRBJ2-3; no clear D gene. In germline, CDR1 is SQVTM, CDR2 ANQGSEA. This CDR3 spans 11 amino acids. Trimming pared 5 bases from V and 4 bases from J, leaving 7 bases between. The CDR3 here is CSVRSADTQYF. CDR3 nucleotides: TGCAGCGTTAGATCAGCAGATACGCAGTATTTT.

This clone was picked up a small number of times. The chain recombines TRBV5-1 with TRBJ1-2, with 7 bases fitting TRBD1. J lost 1 base, V lost 0 bases, and 3 bases had no gene match. CDR1 is SGHRS, CDR2 YFSETQ, per germline. The CDR3 is 15 residues long. The DNA of the CDR3 is TGCGCCAGCAGCTTGGCGACAGGGCGTAACTATGGCTACACCTTC. This translates into CASSLATGRNYGYTF.

This clone was seen once. The V call is TRBV5-1, the J call TRBJ2-5, with a possible D match to TRBD1 (8 bases). CDR1 is SGHRS, CDR2 YFSETQ, per germline. The germline V and J ends were trimmed by 3 bases and 4 bases, with 16 bases remaining between them. The CDR3 is 15 residues long. The CDR3 is CASSSRTGRGETQYF. The CDR3 nucleotides read TGCGCCAGCAGCTCCCGGACAGGGAGGGGAGAGACCCAGTACTTC.

This chain uses TRBV2 with TRBJ2-6; D call uncertain. With 4 bases removed from V and 1 base from J, the gap between germline ends came to 5 bases. The CDR3 runs 14 residues. Per germline, CDR1 SNHLY and CDR2 FYNNEI. This CDR3 is CASSGWSGANVLTF. CDR3 DNA sequence: TGTGCCAGCAGTGGGTGGTCTGGGGCCAACGTCCTGACTTTC.

This clone has a handful of counts. This sequence joins TRBV6-1 and TRBJ1-1; no clear D. The germline CDR1 and CDR2 sequences are MNHNS and SASEGT. The CDR3 loop spans 14 amino acids. The germline V and J ends were trimmed by 3 bases and 1 base, with 9 bases remaining between them. The CDR3 DNA sequence: TGTGCCAGCAGTGATTCCAGACAGAACACTGAAGCTTTCTTT. It specifies CASSDSRQNTEAFF.